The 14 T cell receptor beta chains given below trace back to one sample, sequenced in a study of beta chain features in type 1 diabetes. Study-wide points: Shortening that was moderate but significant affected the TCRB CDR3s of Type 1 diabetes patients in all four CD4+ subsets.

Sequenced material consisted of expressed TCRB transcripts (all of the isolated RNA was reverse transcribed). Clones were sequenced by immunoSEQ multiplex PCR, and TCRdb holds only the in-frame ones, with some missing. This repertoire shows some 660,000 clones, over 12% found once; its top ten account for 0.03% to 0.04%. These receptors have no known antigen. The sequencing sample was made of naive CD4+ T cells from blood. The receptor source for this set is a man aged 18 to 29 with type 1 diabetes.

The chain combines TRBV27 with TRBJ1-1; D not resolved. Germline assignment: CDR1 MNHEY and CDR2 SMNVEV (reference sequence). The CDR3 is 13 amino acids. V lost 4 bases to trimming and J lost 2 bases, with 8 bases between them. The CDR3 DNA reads TGTGCCAGCAGTTATAAGGGAAACACTGAAGCTTTCTTT. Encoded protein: CASSYKGNTEAFF.

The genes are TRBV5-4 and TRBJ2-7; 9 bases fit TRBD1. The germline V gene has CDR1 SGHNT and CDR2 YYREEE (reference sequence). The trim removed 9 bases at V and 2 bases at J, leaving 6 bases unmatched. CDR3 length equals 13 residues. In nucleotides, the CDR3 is TGTGCCATGGGACAGGGACTCGCCTACGAGCAGTACTTC. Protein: CAMGQGLAYEQYF.

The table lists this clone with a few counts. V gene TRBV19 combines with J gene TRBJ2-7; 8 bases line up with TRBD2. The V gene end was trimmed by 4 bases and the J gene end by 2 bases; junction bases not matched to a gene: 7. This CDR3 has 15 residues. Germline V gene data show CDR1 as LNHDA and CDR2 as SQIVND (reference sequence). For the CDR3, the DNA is TGTGCCAGTAGTACGGGACTAGATTTAACCTACGAGCAGTACTTC. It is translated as CASSTGLDLTYEQYF.

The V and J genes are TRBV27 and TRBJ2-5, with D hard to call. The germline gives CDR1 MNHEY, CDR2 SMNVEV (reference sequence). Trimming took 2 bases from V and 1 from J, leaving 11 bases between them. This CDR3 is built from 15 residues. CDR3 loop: CASSLRWVTQETQYF. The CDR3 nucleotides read TGTGCCAGCAGTTTAAGGTGGGTCACCCAAGAGACCCAGTACTTC.

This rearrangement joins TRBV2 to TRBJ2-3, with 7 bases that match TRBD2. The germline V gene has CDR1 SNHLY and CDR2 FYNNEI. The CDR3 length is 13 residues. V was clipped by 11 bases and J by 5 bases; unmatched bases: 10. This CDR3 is CAGGFREEDTQYF. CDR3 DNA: TGTGCCGGGGGATTTCGGGAGGAAGATACGCAGTATTTT.

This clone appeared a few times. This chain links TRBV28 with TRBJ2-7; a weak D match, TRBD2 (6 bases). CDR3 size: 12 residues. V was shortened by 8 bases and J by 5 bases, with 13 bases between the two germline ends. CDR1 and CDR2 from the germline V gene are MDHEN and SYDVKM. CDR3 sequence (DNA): TGTGCCAGCGGGAGGTTGAGGAACGAGCAGTACTTC. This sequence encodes CASGRLRNEQYF. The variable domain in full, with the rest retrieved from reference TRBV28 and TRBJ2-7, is DVKVTQSSRYLVKRTGEKVFLECVQDMDHENMFWYRQDPGLGLRLIYFSYDVKMKEKGDIPEGYSVSREKKERFSLILESASTNQTSMYLCASGRLRNEQYFGPGTRLTVT.

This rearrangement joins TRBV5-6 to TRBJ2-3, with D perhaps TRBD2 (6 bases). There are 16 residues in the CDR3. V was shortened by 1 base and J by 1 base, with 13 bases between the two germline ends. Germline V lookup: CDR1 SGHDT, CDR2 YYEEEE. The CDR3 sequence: CASSLTAGPRTDTQYF. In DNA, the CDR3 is TGTGCCAGCAGCTTGACGGCGGGGCCCCGCACAGATACGCAGTATTTT.

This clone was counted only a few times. CDR3 amino acids: CASSLNIIQETQYF. CDR3 in DNA: TGTGCCAGCAGCTTAAACATAATTCAGGAGACCCAGTACTTC. V is TRBV7-9 and J is TRBJ2-5; no firm D call. The V gene lost 2 bases and the J gene lost 5 bases, with 12 bases spanning the gap. Germline-derived CDR1 and CDR2 are SEHNR and FQNEAQ (reference sequence). The CDR3 is 14 amino acids.

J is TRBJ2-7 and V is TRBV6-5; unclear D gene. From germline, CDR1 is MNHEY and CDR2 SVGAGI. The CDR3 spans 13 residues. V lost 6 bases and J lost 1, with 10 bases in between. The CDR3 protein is CASSRDQSYEQYF. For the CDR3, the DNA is TGTGCCAGCAGCCGTGACCAATCCTACGAGCAGTACTTC.

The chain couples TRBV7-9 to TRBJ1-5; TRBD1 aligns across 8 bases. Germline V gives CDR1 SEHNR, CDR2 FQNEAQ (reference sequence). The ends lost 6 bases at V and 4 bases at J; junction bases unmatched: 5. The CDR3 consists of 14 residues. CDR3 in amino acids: CASSSDRANQPQHF. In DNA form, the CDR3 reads TGTGCCAGCAGTTCGGACAGGGCAAATCAGCCCCAGCATTTT.

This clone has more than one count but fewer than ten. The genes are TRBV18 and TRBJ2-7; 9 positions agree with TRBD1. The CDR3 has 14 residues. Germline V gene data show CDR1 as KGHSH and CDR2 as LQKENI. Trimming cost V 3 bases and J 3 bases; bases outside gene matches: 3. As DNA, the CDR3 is TGTGCCAGCTCACCGGCGACAGGGGGCTACGAGCAGTACTTC. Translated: CASSPATGGYEQYF.

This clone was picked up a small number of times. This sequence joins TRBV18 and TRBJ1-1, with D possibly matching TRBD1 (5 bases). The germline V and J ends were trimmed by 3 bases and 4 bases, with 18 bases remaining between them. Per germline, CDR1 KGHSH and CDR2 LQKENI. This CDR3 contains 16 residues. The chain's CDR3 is CASSPSAGGGGTEAFF. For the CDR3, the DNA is TGTGCCAGCTCACCTTCTGCTGGAGGTGGGGGCACTGAAGCTTTCTTT.

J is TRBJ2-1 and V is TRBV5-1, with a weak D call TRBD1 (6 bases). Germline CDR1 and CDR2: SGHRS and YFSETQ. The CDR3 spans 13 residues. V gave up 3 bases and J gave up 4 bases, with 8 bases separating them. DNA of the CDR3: TGCGCCAGCAGCTATGGACAGTACAATGAGCAGTTCTTC. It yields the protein CASSYGQYNEQFF.

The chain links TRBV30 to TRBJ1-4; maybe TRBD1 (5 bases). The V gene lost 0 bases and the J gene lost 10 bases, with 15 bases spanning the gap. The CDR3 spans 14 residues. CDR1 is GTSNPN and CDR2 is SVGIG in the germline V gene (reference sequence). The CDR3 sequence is CAWSVSLQGGKLFF. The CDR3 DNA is TGTGCCTGGAGTGTCAGTTTGCAGGGAGGAAAACTGTTTTTT.